Sequencing of this TCR beta chain was carried out in a study of cytomegalovirus exposure and HLA in healthy donors. Vbeta (60) and Jbeta (13) primers were used in the PCR. Generated by immunoSEQ multiplex PCR, the TCRdb table keeps only in-frame clones and is missing some. The sample is made up of around 100,000 clones, and the top ten hold less than 4.5% of it. General study points: Earlier analysis found most TCR beta V segments productive about 87% or about 30% of the time.

About this clone itself: Its specificity is not known.

Germline assignment: CDR1 LNHNV and CDR2 YYDKDF (reference sequence). The CDR3 loop spans 14 amino acids. V lost 5 bases, J lost 3 bases, and 14 bases lay in between. This clonotype was obtained from a man between 25 and 39 years old in good health and CMV-seronegative. The source material was PBMCs. The chain couples TRBV15 to TRBJ2-7, with TRBD1 as a possible D gene (7 bases). In nucleotides, the CDR3 is TGTGCCACCAGCCATGGCCAGGGGGGCTACGAGCAGTACTTC. Encoded protein: CATSHGQGGYEQYF. Based on the CDR3 plus reference TRBV15 and TRBJ2-7, the full variable domain is DAMVIQNPRYQVTQFGKPVTLSCSQTLNHNVMYWYQQKSSQAPKLLFHYYDKDFNNEADTPDNFQSRRPNTSFCFLDIRSPGLGDTAMYLCATSHGQGGYEQYFGPGTRLTVT.